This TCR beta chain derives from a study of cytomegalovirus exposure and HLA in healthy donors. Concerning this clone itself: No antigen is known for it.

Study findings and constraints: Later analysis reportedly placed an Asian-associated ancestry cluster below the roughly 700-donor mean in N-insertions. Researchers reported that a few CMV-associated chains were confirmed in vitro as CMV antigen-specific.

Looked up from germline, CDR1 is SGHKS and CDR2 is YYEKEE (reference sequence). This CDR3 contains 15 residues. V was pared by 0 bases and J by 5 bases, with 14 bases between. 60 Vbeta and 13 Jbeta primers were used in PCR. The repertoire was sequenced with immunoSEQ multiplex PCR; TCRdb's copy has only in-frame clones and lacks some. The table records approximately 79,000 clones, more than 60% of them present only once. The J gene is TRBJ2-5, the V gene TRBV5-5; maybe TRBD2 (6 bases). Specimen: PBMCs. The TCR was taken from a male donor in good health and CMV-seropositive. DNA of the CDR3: TGTGCCAGCAGCTTGGAGGGGCGGGATTGGGAGACCCAGTACTTC. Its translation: CASSLEGRDWETQYF. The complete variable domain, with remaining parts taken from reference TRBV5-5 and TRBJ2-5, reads DAGVTQSPTHLIKTRGQQVTLRCSPISGHKSVSWYQQVLGQGPQFIFQYYEKEERGRGNFPDRFSARQFPNYSSELNVNALLLGDSALYLCASSLEGRDWETQYFGPGTRLLVL.